Sequencing of this TCR beta chain was carried out in a study of cytomegalovirus exposure and HLA in healthy donors. Study-level findings and limits: Published work reported that the classifier diagnosed cytomegalovirus status with high specificity and sensitivity.

The germline CDR1 and CDR2 sequences are SGHTS and YDEGEE. The CDR3 length is 13 residues. The V and J ends lost 0 bases and 0 bases respectively, with 3 bases between them. This table comes from immunoSEQ multiplex PCR, and its TCRdb copy is limited to in-frame clones, with some not included. This table has 65,000 to 75,000 clones, roughly 95% appearing once. A single count supports this clone. Antigen: not known. Sequencing was carried out using PBMCs. The TCR originated in a woman younger than 35 in good health and CMV-seropositive. The chain employs TRBV5-8 and TRBJ1-1; D uncertain. The CDR3 loop is CASSLDLNTEAFF. The CDR3 bases are TGTGCCAGCAGCTTGGACTTGAACACTGAAGCTTTCTTT.